The clone carrying this T cell receptor (beta chain) was seen a single time. Its antigen is not known. CDR1 and CDR2 from the germline V gene are KGHSH and LQKENI. This CDR3 contains 14 residues. Trimming pared 0 bases from V and 1 base from J, leaving 6 bases between. There were TCR beta CDR3 regions amplified from RNA transcripts. HTBI primers were employed in a first-round RT-PCR of the TCR CDR3. MiXCR, applied by TCRdb to the multiplex PCR reads, yields one record per CDR3 protein. The profile covers 400,000 to 600,000 distinct CDR3 sequences, with 20% to 25% appearing a single time and 26% taken by the ten largest. These data come from a study of T cells in Graves' hyperthyroidism and ophthalmopathy. General study findings and limits: Most expanded thyroid clonotypes above 0.001 also appeared in blood.

Diagnoses used clinical symptoms, serum thyroxine and TRAb, thyroid ultrasound and orbital computed tomography. Isolation of PBMCs was performed on about 10 ml fresh peripheral blood. The TCR comes from a man aged 18-30 years with Graves' hyperthyroidism. The sample comprised blood. V gene TRBV18 combines with J gene TRBJ2-5; D ambiguous. CDR3 loop: CASSPPAPQETQYF. DNA of the CDR3: TGTGCCAGCTCACCACCTGCACCCCAAGAGACCCAGTACTTC.